What follows is one TCR beta chain and its context. Treatment described: oral pan-JAK inhibitor, 5-10 mg twice daily. The data belong to a study of CD8+ T cells in alopecia areata. Extraction of RNA preceded its reverse transcription into cDNA, which served as the sequencing template. TCRdb's table, derived via immunoSEQ multiplex PCR, lists solely in-frame clones and lacks some. This table has 150,000 to 200,000 clones, just over 65% appearing once. Germline CDR1 reads SGHNT; CDR2 reads YYREEE (reference sequence). V lost 0 bases, J lost 7 bases, and 8 bases lay in between. This CDR3 region has 13 residues.

This specimen consisted of CD4+ T cells sorted from blood, obtained at week 4, from a patient treated with tofacitinib. The chain is built from TRBV5-4 and TRBJ2-1; no firm D call. This clonotype originated in a human donor with alopecia areata. CDR3 coding DNA: TGTGCCAGCAGCTTGGCCATGGTAAATGAGCAGTTCTTC. Translated, it gives CASSLAMVNEQFF.